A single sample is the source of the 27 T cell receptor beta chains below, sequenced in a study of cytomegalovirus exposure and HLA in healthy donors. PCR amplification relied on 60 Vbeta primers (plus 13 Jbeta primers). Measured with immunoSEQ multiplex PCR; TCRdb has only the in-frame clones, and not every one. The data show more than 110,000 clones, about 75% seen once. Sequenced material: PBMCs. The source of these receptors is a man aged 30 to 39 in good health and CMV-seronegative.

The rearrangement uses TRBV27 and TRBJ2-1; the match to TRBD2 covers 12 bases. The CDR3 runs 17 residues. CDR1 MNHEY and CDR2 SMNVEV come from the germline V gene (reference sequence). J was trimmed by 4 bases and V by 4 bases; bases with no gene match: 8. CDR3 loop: CASSWLAGGGSYNEQFF. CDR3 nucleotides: TGTGCCAGCAGTTGGCTAGCGGGAGGGGGGTCGTACAATGAGCAGTTCTTC.

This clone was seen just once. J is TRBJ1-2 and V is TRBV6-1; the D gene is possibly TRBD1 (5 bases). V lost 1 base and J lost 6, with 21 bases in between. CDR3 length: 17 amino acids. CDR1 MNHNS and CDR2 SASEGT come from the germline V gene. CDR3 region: CASSEEFMNRGGNGYTF. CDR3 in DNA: TGTGCCAGCAGTGAAGAGTTTATGAATAGGGGAGGGAATGGCTACACCTTC.

The CDR3 here is CASSFKSHSFYGYTF. CDR3 nucleotide sequence: TGTGCCAGCAGTTTTAAGTCTCACAGTTTCTATGGCTACACCTTC. The chain couples TRBV28 to TRBJ1-2; D call uncertain. This CDR3 contains 15 residues. The germline CDR1 and CDR2 sequences are MDHEN and SYDVKM. Trimming left V 3 bases short and J 4 bases short, with 15 bases between.

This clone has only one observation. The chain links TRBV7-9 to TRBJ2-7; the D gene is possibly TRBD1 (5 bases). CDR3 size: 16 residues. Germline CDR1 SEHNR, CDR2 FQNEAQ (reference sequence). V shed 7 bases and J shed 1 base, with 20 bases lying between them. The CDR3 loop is CASIPTDRIFSYEQYF. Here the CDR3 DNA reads TGTGCCAGCATCCCCACAGACAGAATTTTTTCCTACGAGCAGTACTTC.

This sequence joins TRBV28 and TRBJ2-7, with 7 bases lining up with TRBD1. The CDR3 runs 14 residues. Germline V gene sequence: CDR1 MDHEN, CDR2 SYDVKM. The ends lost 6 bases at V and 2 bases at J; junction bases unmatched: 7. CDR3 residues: CASRRRTGTYEQYF. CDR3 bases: TGTGCCAGCAGACGAAGGACAGGCACCTACGAGCAGTACTTC.

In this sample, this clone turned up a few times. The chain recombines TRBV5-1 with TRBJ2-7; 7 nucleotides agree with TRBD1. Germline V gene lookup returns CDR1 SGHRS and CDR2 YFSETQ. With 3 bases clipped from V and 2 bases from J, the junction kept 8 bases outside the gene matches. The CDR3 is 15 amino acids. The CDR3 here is CASSSGDSLTYEQYF. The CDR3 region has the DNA TGCGCCAGCAGCTCAGGGGACAGTCTCACCTACGAGCAGTACTTC.

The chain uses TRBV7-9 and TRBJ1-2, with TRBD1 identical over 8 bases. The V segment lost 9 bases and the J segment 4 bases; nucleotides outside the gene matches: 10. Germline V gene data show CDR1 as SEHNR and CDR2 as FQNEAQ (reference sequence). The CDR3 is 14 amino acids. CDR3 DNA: TGTGCCAGTGAAATACCGGGGACAGGCTATGGCTACACCTTC. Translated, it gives CASEIPGTGYGYTF.

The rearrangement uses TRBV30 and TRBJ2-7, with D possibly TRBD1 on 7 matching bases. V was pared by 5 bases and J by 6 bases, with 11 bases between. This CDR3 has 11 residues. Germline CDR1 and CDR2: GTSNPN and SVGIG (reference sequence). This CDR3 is CAWAQGGEQYF. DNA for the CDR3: TGTGCCTGGGCCCAGGGGGGCGAGCAGTACTTC. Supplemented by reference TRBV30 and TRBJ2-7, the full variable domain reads SQTIHQWPATLVQPVGSPLSLECTVEGTSNPNLYWYRQAAGRGLQLLFYSVGIGQISSEVPQNLSASRPQDRQFILSSKKLLLSDSGFYLCAWAQGGEQYFGPGTRLTVT.

CDR3 region: CASSESTGTGIHEQYF. DNA for the CDR3: TGCGCCAGCAGTGAGTCCACCGGGACAGGAATCCACGAGCAGTACTTC. The chain combines TRBV10-1 with TRBJ2-7; the match to TRBD1 covers 8 bases. The CDR3 is made up of 16 amino acids. Per germline, CDR1 WNHNN and CDR2 SYGVQD (reference sequence). After removal of 0 bases from V and 5 bases from J, the junction contained 9 bases not matched to a gene.

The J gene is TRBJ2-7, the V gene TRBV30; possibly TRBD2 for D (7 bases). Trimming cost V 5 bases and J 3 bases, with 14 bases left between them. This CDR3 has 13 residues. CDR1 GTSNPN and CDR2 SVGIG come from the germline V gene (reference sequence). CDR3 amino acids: CAWARRGGYEQYF. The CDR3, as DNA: TGTGCCTGGGCAAGGAGGGGGGGCTACGAGCAGTACTTC.

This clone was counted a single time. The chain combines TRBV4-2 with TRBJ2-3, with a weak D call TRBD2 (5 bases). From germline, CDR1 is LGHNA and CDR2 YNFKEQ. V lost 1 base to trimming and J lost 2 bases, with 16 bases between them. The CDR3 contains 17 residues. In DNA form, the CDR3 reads TGTGCCAGCAGCCAAGCCGGAGCACTAGTCCCCACAGATACGCAGTATTTT. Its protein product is CASSQAGALVPTDTQYF.

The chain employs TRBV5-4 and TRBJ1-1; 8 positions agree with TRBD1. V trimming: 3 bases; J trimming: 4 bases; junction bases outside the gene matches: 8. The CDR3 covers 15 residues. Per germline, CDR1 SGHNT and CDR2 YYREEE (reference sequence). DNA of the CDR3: TGTGCCAGCAGCTCCTTCCCAACAGGGGGCACTGAAGCTTTCTTT. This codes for CASSSFPTGGTEAFF.

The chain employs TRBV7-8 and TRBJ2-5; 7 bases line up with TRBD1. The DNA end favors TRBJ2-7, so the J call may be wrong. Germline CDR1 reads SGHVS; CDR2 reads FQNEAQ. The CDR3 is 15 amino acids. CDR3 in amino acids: CASSLETGSSYEQYF. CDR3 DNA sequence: TGTGCCAGCAGCTTAGAGACAGGGAGCTCCTACGAGCAGTACTTC.

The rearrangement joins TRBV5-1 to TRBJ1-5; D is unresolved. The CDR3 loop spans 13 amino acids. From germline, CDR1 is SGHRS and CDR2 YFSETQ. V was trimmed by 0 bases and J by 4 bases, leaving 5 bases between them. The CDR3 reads CASSLALNQPQHF. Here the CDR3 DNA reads TGCGCCAGCAGCTTGGCCCTGAATCAGCCCCAGCATTTT.

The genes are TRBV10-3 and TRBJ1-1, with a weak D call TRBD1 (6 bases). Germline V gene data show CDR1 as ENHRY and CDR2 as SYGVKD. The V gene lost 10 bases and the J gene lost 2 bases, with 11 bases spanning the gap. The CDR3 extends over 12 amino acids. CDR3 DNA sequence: TGTGCCACGCAGGGGAGAAACACTGAAGCTTTCTTT. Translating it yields CATQGRNTEAFF.

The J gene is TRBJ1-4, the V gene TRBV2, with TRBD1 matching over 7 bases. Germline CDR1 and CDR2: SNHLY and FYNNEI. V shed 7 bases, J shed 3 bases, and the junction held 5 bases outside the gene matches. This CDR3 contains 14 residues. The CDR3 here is CASITTGSNEKLFF. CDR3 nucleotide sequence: TGTGCCAGCATTACGACAGGGTCTAATGAAAAACTGTTTTTT.

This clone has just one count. The CDR3 DNA reads as TGTGCCAGTAGTATGGGCAGGGGACTAGCCGCCAACACCGGGGAGCTGTTTTTT. Amino acid sequence: CASSMGRGLAANTGELFF. V is TRBV19 and J is TRBJ2-2; 9 bases map to TRBD2. Germline values: CDR1 LNHDA, CDR2 SQIVND (reference sequence). The CDR3 is 18 residues long. The junction had 10 bases not matched to a gene; V was cut back by 3 bases and J by 2 bases.

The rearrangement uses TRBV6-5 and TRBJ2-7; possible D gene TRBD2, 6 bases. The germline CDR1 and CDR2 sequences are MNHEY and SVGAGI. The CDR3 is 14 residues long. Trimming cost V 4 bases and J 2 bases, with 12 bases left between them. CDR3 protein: CASSFGGAAYEQYF. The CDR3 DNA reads TGTGCCAGCAGTTTCGGAGGGGCGGCCTACGAGCAGTACTTC.

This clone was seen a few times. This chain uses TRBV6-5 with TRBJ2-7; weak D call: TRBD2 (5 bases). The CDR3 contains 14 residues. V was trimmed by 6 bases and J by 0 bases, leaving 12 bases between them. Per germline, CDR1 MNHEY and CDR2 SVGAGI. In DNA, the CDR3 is TGTGCCAGCAGGCCCTCGGGGTACTCCTACGAGCAGTACTTC. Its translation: CASRPSGYSYEQYF.

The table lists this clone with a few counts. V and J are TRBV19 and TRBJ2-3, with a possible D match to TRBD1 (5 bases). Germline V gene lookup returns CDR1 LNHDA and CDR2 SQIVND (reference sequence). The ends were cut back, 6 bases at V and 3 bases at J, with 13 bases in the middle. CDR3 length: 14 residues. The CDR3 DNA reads TGTGCCAGTAGCCGCAGGACATCGACAGATACGCAGTATTTT. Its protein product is CASSRRTSTDTQYF.

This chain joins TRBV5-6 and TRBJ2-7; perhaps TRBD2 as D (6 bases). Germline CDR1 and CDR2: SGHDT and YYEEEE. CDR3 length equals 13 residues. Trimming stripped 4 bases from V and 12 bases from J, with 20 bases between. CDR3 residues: CASSVSGSGYRYF. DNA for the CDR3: TGTGCCAGCAGCGTTAGCGGATCAGGTTATCGGTACTTC.

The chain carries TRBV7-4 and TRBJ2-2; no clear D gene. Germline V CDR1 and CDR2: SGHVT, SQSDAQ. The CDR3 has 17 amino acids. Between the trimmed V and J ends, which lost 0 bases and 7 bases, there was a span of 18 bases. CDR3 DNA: TGTGCCAGCAGCTTAGCGCGGAAGGATCTGGTGGACGGGGAGCTGTTTTTT. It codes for CASSLARKDLVDGELFF.

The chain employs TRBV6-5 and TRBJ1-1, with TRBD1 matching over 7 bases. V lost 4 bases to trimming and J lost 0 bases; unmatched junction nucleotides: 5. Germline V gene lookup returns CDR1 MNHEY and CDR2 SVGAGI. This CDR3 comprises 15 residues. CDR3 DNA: TGTGCCAGCAGTTTGAACAGGGGACTGAACACTGAAGCTTTCTTT. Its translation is CASSLNRGLNTEAFF.

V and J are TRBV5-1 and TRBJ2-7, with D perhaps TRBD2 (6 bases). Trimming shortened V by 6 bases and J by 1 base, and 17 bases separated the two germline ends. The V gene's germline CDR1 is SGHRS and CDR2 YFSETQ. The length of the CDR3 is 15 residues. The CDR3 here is CASTTGGLPSYEQYF. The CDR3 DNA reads TGCGCCAGCACCACCGGGGGACTGCCTTCCTACGAGCAGTACTTC.

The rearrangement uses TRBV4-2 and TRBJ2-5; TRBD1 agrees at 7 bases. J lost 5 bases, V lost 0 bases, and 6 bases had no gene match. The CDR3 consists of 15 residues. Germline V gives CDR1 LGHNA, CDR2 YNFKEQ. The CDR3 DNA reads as TGTGCCAGCAGCCAAGATGAAGGGGGCGGGGAGACCCAGTACTTC. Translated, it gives CASSQDEGGGETQYF.

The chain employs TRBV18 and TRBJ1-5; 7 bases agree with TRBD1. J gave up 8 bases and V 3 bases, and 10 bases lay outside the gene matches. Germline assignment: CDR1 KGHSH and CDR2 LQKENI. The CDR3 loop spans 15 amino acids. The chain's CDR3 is CASSPDGGGGEPQHF. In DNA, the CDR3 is TGTGCCAGCTCACCCGATGGAGGGGGCGGAGAGCCCCAGCATTTT.

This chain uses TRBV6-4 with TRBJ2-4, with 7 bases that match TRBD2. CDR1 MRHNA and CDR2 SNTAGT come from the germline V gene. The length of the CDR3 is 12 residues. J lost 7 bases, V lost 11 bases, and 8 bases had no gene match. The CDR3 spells CASGGDGNIQYF. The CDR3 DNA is TGTGCCTCTGGGGGGGACGGGAACATTCAGTACTTC.